This T cell receptor (beta chain) was obtained from a study of naive and memory T cell subsets. An equimolar mix of two oligonucleotides served as the beta constant-region primer for TRBC1 and TRBC2. TCRdb re-called the UMI-ligation and nested PCR reads through MiXCR, storing one row per CDR3 protein. This sample has under 100,000 distinct CDR3 sequences, with roughly 7% found just once. Study-wide results and limits: There was no ground truth to check naive and memory subset results.

This clonotype was observed at least ten times. Its specificity is unknown. Germline assignment: CDR1 DFQATT and CDR2 SNEGSKA (reference sequence). This CDR3 comprises 12 residues. The ends were cut back, 4 bases at V and 7 bases at J, with 13 bases in the middle. The rearrangement uses TRBV20-1 and TRBJ1-2; D gene ambiguous. The receptor's source is a human donor in good health. The sample comprised central memory CD4+ T cells from blood. This CDR3 is CSAIVQLLGYTF. The CDR3 region has the DNA TGCAGTGCTATAGTGCAACTGCTTGGCTACACCTTC.